This T cell receptor (beta chain) was captured in a study of blood T cell repertoires in COVID-19. Across the study: Sites across the United States, Italy and Spain contributed samples from acute and convalescent COVID-19.

Assay: immunoSEQ multiplex PCR; the TCRdb copy retains only in-frame clones and omits some. The data hold about 220,000 clones, with around 80% observed a single time. CDR1 MGHDK and CDR2 SYGVNS come from the germline V gene. After removal of 6 bases from V and 2 bases from J, the junction contained 3 bases not matched to a gene. The CDR3 extends over 14 amino acids. The V call is TRBV25-1, the J call TRBJ2-5, with TRBD1 matching 10 bases. The specimen sequenced was peripheral blood. The TCR was taken from a woman aged 70-85 years with acute or convalescent COVID-19. The CDR3 protein is CASRDRGRQETQYF. The CDR3 DNA reads as TGTGCCAGCAGGGACAGGGGGAGGCAAGAGACCCAGTACTTC.